A selection of T cell receptor beta chains follows, all from one sample in a study of T cell repertoires in cytomegalovirus infection. Their target antigens are unknown. TCRdb recomputed calls from the reads with MiXCR, one row per CDR3 protein. Here the sample spans under 300,000 distinct CDR3 sequences, around 20% being singletons. Material: cultured PBMCs, obtained from culture after CMV antigen stimulation. The receptors derive from a human donor in good health (CMV status not recorded). Some clones in this sample may be carry-over from other donors' samples. Each CDR3 is given with its conserved first and last residue. The D gene is left open where the match is weak. Expanded clones are given a class, and other clones once, few, many or no size at all.

cdr3_aa: CASSLDGLAKNIQYF
cdr3_nt: TGTGCCAGCAGCTTAGATGGCCTAGCCAAAAACATTCAGTACTTC
v_call: TRBV7-2
cdr3_length: 15
j_call: TRBJ2-4
d_call: -
clone_size: few

cdr3_aa: CASSLVGTATEAFF
cdr3_nt: TGTGCCAGCAGCTTAGTAGGGACAGCCACTGAAGCTTTCTTT
v_call: TRBV7-6
cdr3_length: 14
j_call: TRBJ1-1
d_call: TRBD1
clone_size: -

cdr3_aa: CASSSPTPNEQFF
cdr3_nt: TGTGCCAGCAGCTCACCTACCCCCAATGAGCAGTTCTTC
v_call: TRBV9
cdr3_length: 13
j_call: TRBJ2-1
d_call: -
clone_size: few

cdr3_aa: CASSSPEGGETEAFF
cdr3_nt: TGTGCCAGCAGTTCCCCTGAGGGAGGGGAGACTGAAGCTTTCTTT
v_call: TRBV28
cdr3_length: 15
j_call: TRBJ1-1
d_call: -
clone_size: few

cdr3_aa: CASSRTGALQPQHF
cdr3_nt: TGTGCCAGTAGTAGGACAGGGGCCCTGCAGCCCCAGCATTTT
v_call: TRBV19
cdr3_length: 14
j_call: TRBJ1-5
d_call: TRBD1
clone_size: -

cdr3_aa: CASSVTEQIYNEQFF
cdr3_nt: TGTGCCAGCAGCGTCACAGAGCAGATCTACAATGAGCAGTTCTTC
v_call: TRBV9
cdr3_length: 15
j_call: TRBJ2-1
d_call: -
clone_size: -

cdr3_aa: CASSPPGTGALSETQYF
cdr3_nt: TGTGCCAGTAGTCCCCCCGGGACAGGGGCTTTATCGGAGACCCAGTACTTC
v_call: TRBV19
cdr3_length: 17
j_call: TRBJ2-5
d_call: TRBD1
clone_size: -

cdr3_aa: CASSLEGWEQFF
cdr3_nt: TGTGCCAGCAGCTTGGAGGGCTGGGAGCAGTTCTTC
v_call: TRBV28
cdr3_length: 12
j_call: TRBJ2-1
d_call: -
clone_size: many

cdr3_aa: CASRKEDEAFF
cdr3_nt: TGTGCCAGCAGAAAGGAGGATGAAGCTTTCTTT
v_call: TRBV28
cdr3_length: 11
j_call: TRBJ1-1
d_call: -
clone_size: -

cdr3_aa: CAKCSSYNEQFF
cdr3_nt: TGTGCTAAGTGTTCCTCCTACAATGAGCAGTTCTTC
v_call: TRBV12-5
cdr3_length: 12
j_call: TRBJ2-1
d_call: -
clone_size: few

cdr3_aa: CASSVSATGGGYEQYF
cdr3_nt: TGTGCCAGCAGCGTATCGGCGACAGGGGGTGGCTACGAGCAGTACTTC
v_call: TRBV9
cdr3_length: 16
j_call: TRBJ2-7
d_call: TRBD1
clone_size: -

cdr3_aa: CASSLRGNGYTF
cdr3_nt: TGTGCCAGCAGTTTAAGGGGAAATGGCTACACCTTC
v_call: TRBV28
cdr3_length: 12
j_call: TRBJ1-2
d_call: -
clone_size: -

cdr3_aa: CASSYIGLGLAGVNEQFF
cdr3_nt: TGTGCCAGCAGTTACATAGGGCTCGGACTAGCGGGAGTTAATGAGCAGTTCTTC
v_call: TRBV6-2/TRBV6-3
cdr3_length: 18
j_call: TRBJ2-1
d_call: TRBD2
clone_size: -

cdr3_aa: CASSLGTPDTQYF
cdr3_nt: TGTGCCAGCAGCTTAGGGACACCAGATACGCAGTATTTT
v_call: TRBV7-8
cdr3_length: 13
j_call: TRBJ2-3
d_call: -
clone_size: many

cdr3_aa: CASSFPSGSTDTQYF
cdr3_nt: TGTGCCAGCAGTTTCCCTAGCGGTAGCACAGATACGCAGTATTTT
v_call: TRBV12-3/TRBV12-4
cdr3_length: 15
j_call: TRBJ2-3
d_call: TRBD2
clone_size: few

cdr3_aa: CASSSGANYGYTF
cdr3_nt: TGTGCCAGCAGCTCAGGGGCTAACTATGGCTACACCTTC
v_call: TRBV12-3/TRBV12-4
cdr3_length: 13
j_call: TRBJ1-2
d_call: -
clone_size: -

cdr3_aa: CASSARDRVQFGQFF
cdr3_nt: TGTGCCAGCAGCGCCCGGGACAGGGTCCAATTTGGGCAGTTCTTC
v_call: TRBV7-6
cdr3_length: 15
j_call: TRBJ2-1
d_call: TRBD1
clone_size: few

cdr3_aa: CASSLPGQVNTEAFF
cdr3_nt: TGTGCCAGCAGCTTACCCGGGCAGGTGAACACTGAAGCTTTCTTT
v_call: TRBV12-3/TRBV12-4
cdr3_length: 15
j_call: TRBJ1-1
d_call: -
clone_size: -

cdr3_aa: CASRGGAVQPQHF
cdr3_nt: TGTGCCAGCAGGGGGGGGGCGGTTCAGCCCCAGCATTTT
v_call: TRBV6-5
cdr3_length: 13
j_call: TRBJ1-5
d_call: -
clone_size: few

cdr3_aa: CASSPLRLAGYTGELFF
cdr3_nt: TGTGCCAGCAGCCCCCTTCGGCTAGCGGGATACACCGGGGAGCTGTTTTTT
v_call: TRBV6-5
cdr3_length: 17
j_call: TRBJ2-2
d_call: TRBD2
clone_size: -

cdr3_aa: CASSLWLAGAEHLSTDTQYF
cdr3_nt: TGTGCCAGCAGCTTATGGCTAGCGGGAGCCGAACACCTCAGCACAGATACGCAGTATTTT
v_call: TRBV7-2
cdr3_length: 20
j_call: TRBJ2-3
d_call: TRBD2
clone_size: many

cdr3_aa: CASSPIGTANQPQHF
cdr3_nt: TGTGCCAGCAGCCCTATCGGGACAGCAAATCAGCCCCAGCATTTT
v_call: TRBV12-3/TRBV12-4
cdr3_length: 15
j_call: TRBJ1-5
d_call: TRBD1
clone_size: few

cdr3_aa: CASSSDYLNSRGTDTQYF
cdr3_nt: TGTGCCAGCAGTTCCGACTACCTTAATTCACGGGGCACAGATACGCAGTATTTT
v_call: TRBV12-3/TRBV12-4
cdr3_length: 18
j_call: TRBJ2-3
d_call: -
clone_size: many

cdr3_aa: CASPTGSQPQHF
cdr3_nt: TGTGCCAGCCCAACGGGATCTCAGCCCCAGCATTTT
v_call: TRBV28
cdr3_length: 12
j_call: TRBJ1-5
d_call: -
clone_size: -

cdr3_aa: CASSFDRFYEQYF
cdr3_nt: TGTGCCAGCAGCTTCGACAGGTTCTACGAGCAGTACTTC
v_call: TRBV11-2
cdr3_length: 13
j_call: TRBJ2-7
d_call: -
clone_size: -

cdr3_aa: CASSRPGQGTDTQYF
cdr3_nt: TGTGCCAGCAGCCGACCGGGACAGGGCACAGATACGCAGTATTTT
v_call: TRBV5-4
cdr3_length: 15
j_call: TRBJ2-3
d_call: TRBD1
clone_size: few

cdr3_aa: CASRSSGTRGEQFF
cdr3_nt: TGTGCCAGCAGATCCAGCGGGACCAGGGGTGAGCAGTTCTTC
v_call: TRBV7-2
cdr3_length: 14
j_call: TRBJ2-1
d_call: -
clone_size: -

cdr3_aa: CASKKRASGSYNEQFF
cdr3_nt: TGTGCCAGCAAAAAAAGGGCTAGCGGTTCCTACAATGAGCAGTTCTTC
v_call: TRBV2
cdr3_length: 16
j_call: TRBJ2-1
d_call: TRBD2
clone_size: -

cdr3_aa: CASSLRTSGRGSYEQYF
cdr3_nt: TGTGCCAGCAGCTTACGGACTAGCGGGAGGGGCTCCTACGAGCAGTACTTC
v_call: TRBV7-2
cdr3_length: 17
j_call: TRBJ2-7
d_call: TRBD2
clone_size: many

cdr3_aa: CASSPPGLAGGEYF
cdr3_nt: TGTGCCAGCAGCCCGCCGGGACTAGCGGGAGGCGAGTACTTC
v_call: TRBV7-9
cdr3_length: 14
j_call: TRBJ2-4
d_call: TRBD2
clone_size: many

cdr3_aa: CASTWQNNEQFF
cdr3_nt: TGTGCCAGCACCTGGCAGAACAATGAGCAGTTCTTC
v_call: TRBV12-3/TRBV12-4
cdr3_length: 12
j_call: TRBJ2-1
d_call: -
clone_size: -

cdr3_aa: CASSTLRQGPLNTEAFF
cdr3_nt: TGTGCCAGCAGTACCCTCAGACAGGGACCACTGAACACTGAAGCTTTCTTT
v_call: TRBV12-3/TRBV12-4
cdr3_length: 17
j_call: TRBJ1-1
d_call: TRBD1
clone_size: few

cdr3_aa: CASSSTLRTDNEQFF
cdr3_nt: TGTGCCAGCAGCTCAACCCTGCGGACTGACAATGAGCAGTTCTTC
v_call: TRBV6-2/TRBV6-3
cdr3_length: 15
j_call: TRBJ2-1
d_call: -
clone_size: many

cdr3_aa: CAISERAGNWRMETQYF
cdr3_nt: TGTGCCATCAGTGAGAGGGCAGGGAATTGGAGGATGGAGACCCAGTACTTC
v_call: TRBV10-3
cdr3_length: 17
j_call: TRBJ2-5
d_call: -
clone_size: many

cdr3_aa: CASSLAGIQETQYF
cdr3_nt: TGTGCCAGCAGTCTAGCGGGGATCCAAGAGACCCAGTACTTC
v_call: TRBV6-6
cdr3_length: 14
j_call: TRBJ2-5
d_call: TRBD2
clone_size: few

cdr3_aa: CASRGQADNYGYTF
cdr3_nt: TGTGCCAGCAGAGGACAGGCGGACAACTATGGCTACACCTTC
v_call: TRBV12-3/TRBV12-4
cdr3_length: 14
j_call: TRBJ1-2
d_call: TRBD1
clone_size: -

cdr3_aa: CATSDYGVETQYF
cdr3_nt: TGTGCCACCAGTGATTACGGCGTTGAGACCCAGTACTTC
v_call: TRBV24-1
cdr3_length: 13
j_call: TRBJ2-5
d_call: -
clone_size: many

cdr3_aa: CAWSGDVFTYGYTF
cdr3_nt: TGTGCCTGGAGTGGGGACGTTTTTACCTATGGCTACACCTTC
v_call: TRBV30
cdr3_length: 14
j_call: TRBJ1-2
d_call: -
clone_size: -

cdr3_aa: CASSLEQGAGNTEAFF
cdr3_nt: TGTGCCAGCAGCTTAGAACAGGGGGCTGGGAACACTGAAGCTTTCTTT
v_call: TRBV7-2
cdr3_length: 16
j_call: TRBJ1-1
d_call: TRBD1
clone_size: many

cdr3_aa: CASSAPGPDTQYF
cdr3_nt: TGTGCCAGCAGTGCGCCTGGACCGGATACGCAGTATTTT
v_call: TRBV28
cdr3_length: 13
j_call: TRBJ2-3
d_call: -
clone_size: many

cdr3_aa: CASSLGDMGTDTQYF
cdr3_nt: TGTGCCAGCAGCTTAGGGGATATGGGCACAGATACGCAGTATTTT
v_call: TRBV7-8
cdr3_length: 15
j_call: TRBJ2-3
d_call: -
clone_size: -

cdr3_aa: CSASQGSGGGNQPQHF
cdr3_nt: TGCAGTGCTAGTCAGGGTAGCGGAGGTGGGAATCAGCCCCAGCATTTT
v_call: TRBV20-1
cdr3_length: 16
j_call: TRBJ1-5
d_call: -
clone_size: -

cdr3_aa: CASMGLNQPQHF
cdr3_nt: TGTGCCAGCATGGGGTTGAATCAGCCCCAGCATTTT
v_call: TRBV28
cdr3_length: 12
j_call: TRBJ1-5
d_call: -
clone_size: -

cdr3_aa: CASSHRQVHEQYF
cdr3_nt: TGTGCCAGCAGCCACCGACAGGTCCACGAGCAGTACTTC
v_call: TRBV7-4
cdr3_length: 13
j_call: TRBJ2-7
d_call: -
clone_size: -

cdr3_aa: CSAKALAGGSYNEQFF
cdr3_nt: TGCAGTGCTAAAGCTCTAGCGGGAGGGTCCTACAATGAGCAGTTCTTC
v_call: TRBV20-1
cdr3_length: 16
j_call: TRBJ2-1
d_call: TRBD2
clone_size: few

cdr3_aa: CASSLGRSGRVRETQYF
cdr3_nt: TGTGCCAGCAGTTTAGGGCGGAGCGGGAGGGTTCGGGAGACCCAGTACTTC
v_call: TRBV12-3/TRBV12-4
cdr3_length: 17
j_call: TRBJ2-5
d_call: TRBD2
clone_size: many

cdr3_aa: CASTPRAGGSYF
cdr3_nt: TGTGCCAGCACCCCGAGGGCGGGAGGATCGTACTTC
v_call: TRBV28
cdr3_length: 12
j_call: TRBJ2-5
d_call: TRBD2
clone_size: few

cdr3_aa: CASSLAFSGIEETQYF
cdr3_nt: TGTGCCAGCAGCTTAGCCTTTAGCGGGATCGAGGAGACCCAGTACTTC
v_call: TRBV7-2
cdr3_length: 16
j_call: TRBJ2-5
d_call: TRBD2
clone_size: -

cdr3_aa: CASSATTSLYEQFF
cdr3_nt: TGTGCCAGCAGTGCCACGACTAGTTTGTATGAGCAGTTCTTC
v_call: TRBV2
cdr3_length: 14
j_call: TRBJ2-1
d_call: -
clone_size: -

cdr3_aa: CASSPQGYYGYTF
cdr3_nt: TGTGCCAGCAGCCCACAGGGTTACTATGGCTACACCTTC
v_call: TRBV7-9
cdr3_length: 13
j_call: TRBJ1-2
d_call: -
clone_size: -

cdr3_aa: CATSSRTGAYGYTF
cdr3_nt: TGTGCCACCAGCAGCCGGACAGGGGCCTATGGCTACACCTTC
v_call: TRBV15
cdr3_length: 14
j_call: TRBJ1-2
d_call: TRBD1
clone_size: -

cdr3_aa: CASSLSGVGTDTQYF
cdr3_nt: TGTGCCAGCAGCTTGTCAGGGGTCGGCACAGATACGCAGTATTTT
v_call: TRBV7-9
cdr3_length: 15
j_call: TRBJ2-3
d_call: -
clone_size: many

cdr3_aa: CASSFSPNSGNTIYF
cdr3_nt: TGTGCCAGCAGTTTTTCTCCGAACTCTGGAAACACCATATATTTT
v_call: TRBV12-3/TRBV12-4
cdr3_length: 15
j_call: TRBJ1-3
d_call: -
clone_size: many

cdr3_aa: CASSEEGGQPQHF
cdr3_nt: TGTGCCAGCAGTGAGGAAGGAGGTCAGCCCCAGCATTTT
v_call: TRBV6-1
cdr3_length: 13
j_call: TRBJ1-5
d_call: -
clone_size: many

cdr3_aa: CSASRPNTGGSLNYGYTF
cdr3_nt: TGCAGTGCTAGTAGGCCCAATACAGGGGGCTCTCTCAACTATGGCTACACCTTC
v_call: TRBV20-1
cdr3_length: 18
j_call: TRBJ1-2
d_call: TRBD1
clone_size: -

cdr3_aa: CSVRQGPNQPQHF
cdr3_nt: TGCAGCGTCCGACAGGGTCCCAATCAGCCCCAGCATTTT
v_call: TRBV29-1
cdr3_length: 13
j_call: TRBJ1-5
d_call: TRBD1
clone_size: -

cdr3_aa: CASSADSYRTDTQYF
cdr3_nt: TGTGCCAGCAGTGCGGACAGCTACAGGACAGATACGCAGTATTTT
v_call: TRBV27
cdr3_length: 15
j_call: TRBJ2-3
d_call: -
clone_size: -

cdr3_aa: CASTQRATSGSLAKNIQYF
cdr3_nt: TGTGCCAGCACTCAAAGGGCTACTAGCGGGAGCCTAGCCAAAAACATTCAGTACTTC
v_call: TRBV6-1
cdr3_length: 19
j_call: TRBJ2-4
d_call: TRBD2
clone_size: -

cdr3_aa: CASGLGGNTEAFF
cdr3_nt: TGTGCCAGCGGACTCGGGGGGAACACTGAAGCTTTCTTT
v_call: TRBV7-9
cdr3_length: 13
j_call: TRBJ1-1
d_call: -
clone_size: few

cdr3_aa: CASSPGRDETQYF
cdr3_nt: TGTGCCAGCTCACCGGGGAGGGACGAGACCCAGTACTTC
v_call: TRBV18
cdr3_length: 13
j_call: TRBJ2-5
d_call: TRBD2
clone_size: -